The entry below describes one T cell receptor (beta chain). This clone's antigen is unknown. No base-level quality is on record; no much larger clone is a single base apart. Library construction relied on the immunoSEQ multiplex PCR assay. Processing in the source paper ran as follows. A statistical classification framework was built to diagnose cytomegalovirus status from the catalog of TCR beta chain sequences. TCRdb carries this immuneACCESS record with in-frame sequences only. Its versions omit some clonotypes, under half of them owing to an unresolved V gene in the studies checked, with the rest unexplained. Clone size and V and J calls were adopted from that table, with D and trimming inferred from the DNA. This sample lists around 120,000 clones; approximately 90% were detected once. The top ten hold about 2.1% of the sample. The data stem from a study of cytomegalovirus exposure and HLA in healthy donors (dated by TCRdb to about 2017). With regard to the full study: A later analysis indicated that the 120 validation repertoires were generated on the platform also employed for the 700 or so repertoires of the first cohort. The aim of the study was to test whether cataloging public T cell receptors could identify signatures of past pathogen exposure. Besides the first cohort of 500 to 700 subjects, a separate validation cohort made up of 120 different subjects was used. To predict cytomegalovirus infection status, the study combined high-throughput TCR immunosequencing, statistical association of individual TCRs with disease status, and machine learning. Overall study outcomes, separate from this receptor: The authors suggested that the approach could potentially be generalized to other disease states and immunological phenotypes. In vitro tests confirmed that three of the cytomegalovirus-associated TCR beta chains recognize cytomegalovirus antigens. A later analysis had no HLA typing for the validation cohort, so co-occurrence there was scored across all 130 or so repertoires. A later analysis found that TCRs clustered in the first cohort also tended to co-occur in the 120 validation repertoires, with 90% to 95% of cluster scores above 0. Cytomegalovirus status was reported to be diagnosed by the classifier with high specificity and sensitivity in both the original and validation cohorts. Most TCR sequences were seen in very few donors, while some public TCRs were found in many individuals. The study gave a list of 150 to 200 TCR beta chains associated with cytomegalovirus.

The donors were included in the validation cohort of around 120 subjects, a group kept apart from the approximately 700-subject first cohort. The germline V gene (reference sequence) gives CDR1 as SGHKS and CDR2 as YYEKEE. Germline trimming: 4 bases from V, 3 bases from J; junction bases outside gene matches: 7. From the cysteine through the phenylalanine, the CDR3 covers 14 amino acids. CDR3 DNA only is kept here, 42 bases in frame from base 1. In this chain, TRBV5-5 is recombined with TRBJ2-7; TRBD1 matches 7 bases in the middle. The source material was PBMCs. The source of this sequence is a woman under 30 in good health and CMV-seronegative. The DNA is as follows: TGTGCCAGCAGCGCTTCGACAGGGTTCTACGAGCAGTACTTC. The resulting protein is CASSASTGFYEQYF.